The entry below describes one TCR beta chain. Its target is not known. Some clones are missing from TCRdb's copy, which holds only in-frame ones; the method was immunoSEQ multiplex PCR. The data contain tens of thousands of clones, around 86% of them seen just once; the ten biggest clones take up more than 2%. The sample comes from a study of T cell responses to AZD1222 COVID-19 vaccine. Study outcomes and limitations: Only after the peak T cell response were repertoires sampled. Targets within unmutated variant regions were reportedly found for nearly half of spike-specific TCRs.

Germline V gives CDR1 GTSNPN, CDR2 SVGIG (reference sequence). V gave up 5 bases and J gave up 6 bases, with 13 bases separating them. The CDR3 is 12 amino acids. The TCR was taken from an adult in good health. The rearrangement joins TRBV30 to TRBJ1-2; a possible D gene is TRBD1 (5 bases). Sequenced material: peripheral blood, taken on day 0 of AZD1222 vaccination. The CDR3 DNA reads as TGTGCCTGGCCTAAGGAGGGGAATGGCTACACCTTC. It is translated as CAWPKEGNGYTF.